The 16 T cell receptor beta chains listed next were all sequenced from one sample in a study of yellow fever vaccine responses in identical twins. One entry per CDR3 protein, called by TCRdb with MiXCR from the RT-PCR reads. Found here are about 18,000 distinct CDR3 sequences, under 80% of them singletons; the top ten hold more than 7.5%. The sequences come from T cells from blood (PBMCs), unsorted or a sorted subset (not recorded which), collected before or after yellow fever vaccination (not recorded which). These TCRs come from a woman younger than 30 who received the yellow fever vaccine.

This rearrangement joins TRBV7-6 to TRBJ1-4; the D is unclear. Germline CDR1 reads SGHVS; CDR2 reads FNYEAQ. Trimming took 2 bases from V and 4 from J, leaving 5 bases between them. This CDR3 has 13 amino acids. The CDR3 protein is CASSLNINEKLFF. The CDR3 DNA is TGTGCCAGCAGCTTAAACATTAATGAAAAACTGTTTTTT.

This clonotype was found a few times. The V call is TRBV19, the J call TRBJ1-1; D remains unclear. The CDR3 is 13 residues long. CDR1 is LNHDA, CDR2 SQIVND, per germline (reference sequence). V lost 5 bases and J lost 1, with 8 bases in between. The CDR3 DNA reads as TGTGCCAGTAGTCCATTTCAGAACACTGAAGCTTTCTTT. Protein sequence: CASSPFQNTEAFF.

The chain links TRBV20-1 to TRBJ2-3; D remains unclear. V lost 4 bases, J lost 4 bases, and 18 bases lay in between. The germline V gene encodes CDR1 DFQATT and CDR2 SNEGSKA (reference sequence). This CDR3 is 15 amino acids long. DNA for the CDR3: TGCAGTGCTACAGGTGCCGAAAGCAAGCCAGATACGCAGTATTTT. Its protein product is CSATGAESKPDTQYF.

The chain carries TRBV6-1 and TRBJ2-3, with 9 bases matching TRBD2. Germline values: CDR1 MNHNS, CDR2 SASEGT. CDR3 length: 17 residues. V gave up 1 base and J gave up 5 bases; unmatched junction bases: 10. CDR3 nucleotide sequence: TGTGCCAGCAGTGAAGAACCTAGCGGGGCGTGGGGAGATACGCAGTATTTT. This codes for CASSEEPSGAWGDTQYF.

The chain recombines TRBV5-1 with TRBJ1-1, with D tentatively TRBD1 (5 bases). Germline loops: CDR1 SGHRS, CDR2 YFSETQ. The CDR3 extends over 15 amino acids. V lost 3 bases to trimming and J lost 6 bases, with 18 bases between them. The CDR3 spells CASSSTDIVSPEAFF. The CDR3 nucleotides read TGCGCCAGCAGCTCAACGGACATCGTATCACCTGAAGCTTTCTTT.

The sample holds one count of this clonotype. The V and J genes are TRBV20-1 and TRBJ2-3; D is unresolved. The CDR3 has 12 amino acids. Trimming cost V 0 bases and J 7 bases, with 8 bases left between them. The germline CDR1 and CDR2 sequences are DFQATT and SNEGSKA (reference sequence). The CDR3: CSARDNRHTQYF. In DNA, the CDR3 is TGCAGTGCTAGAGATAATCGGCATACGCAGTATTTT.

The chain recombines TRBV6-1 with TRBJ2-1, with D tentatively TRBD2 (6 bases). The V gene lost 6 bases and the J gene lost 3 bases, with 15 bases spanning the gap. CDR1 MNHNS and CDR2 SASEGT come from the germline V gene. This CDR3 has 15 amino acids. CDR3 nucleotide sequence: TGTGCCAGCAGGGCCGAACTGGGACTCTACAATGAGCAGTTCTTC. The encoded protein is CASRAELGLYNEQFF.

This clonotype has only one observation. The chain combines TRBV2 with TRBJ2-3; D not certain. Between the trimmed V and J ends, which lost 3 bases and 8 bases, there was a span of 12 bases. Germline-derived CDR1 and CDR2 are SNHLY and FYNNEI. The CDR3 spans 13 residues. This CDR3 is CASSEPFTATQYF. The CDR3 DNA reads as TGTGCCAGCAGTGAGCCTTTCACTGCTACGCAGTATTTT.

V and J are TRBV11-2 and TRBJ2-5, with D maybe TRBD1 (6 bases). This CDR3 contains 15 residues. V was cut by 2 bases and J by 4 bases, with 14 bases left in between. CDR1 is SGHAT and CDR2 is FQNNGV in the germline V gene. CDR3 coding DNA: TGTGCCAGCAGCTTATACAGGGCTATGCGAGAGACCCAGTACTTC. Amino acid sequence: CASSLYRAMRETQYF.

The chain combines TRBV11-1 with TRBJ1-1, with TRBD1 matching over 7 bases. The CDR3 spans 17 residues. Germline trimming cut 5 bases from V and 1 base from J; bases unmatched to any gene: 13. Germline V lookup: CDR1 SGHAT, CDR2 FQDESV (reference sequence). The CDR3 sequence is CASSSGHFTGANTEAFF. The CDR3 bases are TGTGCCAGCAGCAGTGGGCACTTTACAGGGGCGAACACTGAAGCTTTCTTT.

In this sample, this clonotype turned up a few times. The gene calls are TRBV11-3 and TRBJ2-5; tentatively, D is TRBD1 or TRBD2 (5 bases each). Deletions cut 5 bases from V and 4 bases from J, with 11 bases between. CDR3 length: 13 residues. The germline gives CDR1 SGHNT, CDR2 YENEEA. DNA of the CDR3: TGTGCCAGCAGCCGAGGGGTTTTAGAGACCCAGTACTTC. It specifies CASSRGVLETQYF.

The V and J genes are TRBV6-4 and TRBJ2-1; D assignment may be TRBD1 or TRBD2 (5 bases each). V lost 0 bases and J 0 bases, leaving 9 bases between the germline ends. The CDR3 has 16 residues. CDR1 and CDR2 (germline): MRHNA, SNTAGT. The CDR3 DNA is TGTGCCAGCAGTGACTCAGGGACGCACTCCTACAATGAGCAGTTCTTC. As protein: CASSDSGTHSYNEQFF.

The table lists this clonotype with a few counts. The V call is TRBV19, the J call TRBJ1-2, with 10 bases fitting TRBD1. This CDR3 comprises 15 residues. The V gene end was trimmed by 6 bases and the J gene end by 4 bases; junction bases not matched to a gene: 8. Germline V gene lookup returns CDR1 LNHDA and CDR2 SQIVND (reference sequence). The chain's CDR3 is CASRIRRDRGYGYTF. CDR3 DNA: TGTGCCAGTAGAATCCGCCGGGACAGGGGCTATGGCTACACCTTC.

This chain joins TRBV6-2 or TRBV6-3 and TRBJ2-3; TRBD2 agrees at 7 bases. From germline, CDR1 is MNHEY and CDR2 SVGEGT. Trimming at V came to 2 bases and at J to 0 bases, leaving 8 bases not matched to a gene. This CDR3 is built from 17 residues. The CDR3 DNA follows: TGTGCCAGCAGTTACGTGCCTAGCGGCACAAGCACAGATACGCAGTATTTT. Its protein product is CASSYVPSGTSTDTQYF.

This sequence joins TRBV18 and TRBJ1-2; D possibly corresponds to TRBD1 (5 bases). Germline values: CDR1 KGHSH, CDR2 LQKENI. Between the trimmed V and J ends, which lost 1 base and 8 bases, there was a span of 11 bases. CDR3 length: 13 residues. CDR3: CASSPRRDEGYTF. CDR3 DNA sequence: TGTGCCAGCTCACCACGCAGGGACGAAGGCTACACCTTC.

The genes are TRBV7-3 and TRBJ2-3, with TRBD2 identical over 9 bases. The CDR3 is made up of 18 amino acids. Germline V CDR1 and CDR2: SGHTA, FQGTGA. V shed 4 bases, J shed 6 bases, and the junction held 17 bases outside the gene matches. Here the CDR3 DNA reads TGTGCCAGCAGCTCACCTCTCCGCGGGAGGGGTTATTTGGATACGCAGTATTTT. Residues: CASSSPLRGRGYLDTQYF.